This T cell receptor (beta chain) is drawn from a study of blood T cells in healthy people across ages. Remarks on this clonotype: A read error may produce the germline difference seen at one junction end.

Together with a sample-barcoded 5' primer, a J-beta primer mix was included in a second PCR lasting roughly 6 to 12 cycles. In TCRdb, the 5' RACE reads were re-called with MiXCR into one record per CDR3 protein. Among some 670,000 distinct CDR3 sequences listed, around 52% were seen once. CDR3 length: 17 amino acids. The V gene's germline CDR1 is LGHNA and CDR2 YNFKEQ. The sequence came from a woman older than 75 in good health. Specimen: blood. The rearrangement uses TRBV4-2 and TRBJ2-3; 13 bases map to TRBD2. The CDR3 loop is CASNQDTGTSGTDTQYF. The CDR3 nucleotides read TGTGCCAGCAACCAAGATACCGGGACTAGCGGGACTGATACGCAGTATTTT.